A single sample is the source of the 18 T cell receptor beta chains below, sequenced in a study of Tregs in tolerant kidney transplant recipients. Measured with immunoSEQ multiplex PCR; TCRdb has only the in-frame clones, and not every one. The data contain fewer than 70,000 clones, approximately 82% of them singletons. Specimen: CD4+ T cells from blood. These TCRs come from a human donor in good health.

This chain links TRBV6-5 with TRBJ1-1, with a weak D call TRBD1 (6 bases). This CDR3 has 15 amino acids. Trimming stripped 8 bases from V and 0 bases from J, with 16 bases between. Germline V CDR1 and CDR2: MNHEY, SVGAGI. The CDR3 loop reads CASVRPGAMNTEAFF. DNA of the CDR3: TGTGCCAGCGTTCGTCCGGGGGCGATGAACACTGAAGCTTTCTTT.

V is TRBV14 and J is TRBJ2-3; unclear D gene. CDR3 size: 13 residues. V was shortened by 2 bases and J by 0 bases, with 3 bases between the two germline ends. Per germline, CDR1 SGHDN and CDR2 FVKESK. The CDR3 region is CASSQLSTDTQYF. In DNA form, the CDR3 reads TGTGCCAGCAGCCAACTTAGCACAGATACGCAGTATTTT.

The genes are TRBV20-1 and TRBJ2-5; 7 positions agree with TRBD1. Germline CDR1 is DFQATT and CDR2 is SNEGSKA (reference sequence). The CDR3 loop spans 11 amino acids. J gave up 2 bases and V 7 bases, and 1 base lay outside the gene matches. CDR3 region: CSGGQQETQYF. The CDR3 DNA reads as TGCAGTGGGGGACAGCAAGAGACCCAGTACTTC.

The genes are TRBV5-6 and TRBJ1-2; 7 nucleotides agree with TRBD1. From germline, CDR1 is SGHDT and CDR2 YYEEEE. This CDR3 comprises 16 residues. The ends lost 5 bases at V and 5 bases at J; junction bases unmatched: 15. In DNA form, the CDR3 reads TGTGCCAGCAGTTTTCCCGACAGGGTTGGTTGGTATGGCTACACCTTC. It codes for CASSFPDRVGWYGYTF.

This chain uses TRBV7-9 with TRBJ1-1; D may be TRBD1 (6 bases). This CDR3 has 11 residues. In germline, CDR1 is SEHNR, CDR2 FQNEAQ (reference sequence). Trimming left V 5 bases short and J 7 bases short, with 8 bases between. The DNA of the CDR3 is TGTGCCAGCAGCCAGGGGCTTGAAGCTTTCTTT. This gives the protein CASSQGLEAFF.

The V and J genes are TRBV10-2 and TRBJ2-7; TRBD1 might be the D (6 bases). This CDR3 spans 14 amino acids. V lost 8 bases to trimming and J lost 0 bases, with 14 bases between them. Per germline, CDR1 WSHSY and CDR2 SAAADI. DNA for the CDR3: TGCGCCAGCCGACCGAGACAGGACTCCTACGAGCAGTACTTC. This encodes CASRPRQDSYEQYF.

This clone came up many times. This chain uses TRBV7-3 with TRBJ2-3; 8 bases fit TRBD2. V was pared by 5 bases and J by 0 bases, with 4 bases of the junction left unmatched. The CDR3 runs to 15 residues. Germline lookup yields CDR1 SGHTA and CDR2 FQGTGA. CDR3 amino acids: CASSLSGVSTDTQYF. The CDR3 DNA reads TGTGCCAGCAGCCTTAGCGGGGTTAGCACAGATACGCAGTATTTT. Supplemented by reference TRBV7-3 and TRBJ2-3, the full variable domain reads GAGVSQTPSNKVTEKGKYVELRCDPISGHTALYWYRQSLGQGPEFLIYFQGTGAADDSGLPNDRFFAVRPEGSVSTLKIQRTERGDSAVYLCASSLSGVSTDTQYFGPGTRLTVL.

The CDR3: CASSLGAGRLRTEAFF. The CDR3 nucleotides are TGTGCCAGTAGTCTGGGGGCAGGGCGCTTAAGGACTGAAGCTTTCTTT. The chain carries TRBV19 and TRBJ1-1, with a weak D call TRBD1 (6 bases). This CDR3 has 16 amino acids. Germline lookup yields CDR1 LNHDA and CDR2 SQIVND (reference sequence). Trimming stripped 5 bases from V and 5 bases from J, with 21 bases between.

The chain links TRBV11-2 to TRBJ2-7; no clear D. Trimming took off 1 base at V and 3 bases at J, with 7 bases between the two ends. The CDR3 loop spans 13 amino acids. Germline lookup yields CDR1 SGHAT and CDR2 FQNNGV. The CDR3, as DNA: TGTGCCAGCAGCTTAGTACCAGGCTACGAGCAGTACTTC. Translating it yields CASSLVPGYEQYF.

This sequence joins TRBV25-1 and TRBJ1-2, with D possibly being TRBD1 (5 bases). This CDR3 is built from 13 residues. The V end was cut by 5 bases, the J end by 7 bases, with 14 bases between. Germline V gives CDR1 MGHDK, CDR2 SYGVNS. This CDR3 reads CASSNYRNSGYTF. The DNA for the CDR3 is TGTGCCAGCAGTAATTACAGGAACAGTGGCTACACCTTC.

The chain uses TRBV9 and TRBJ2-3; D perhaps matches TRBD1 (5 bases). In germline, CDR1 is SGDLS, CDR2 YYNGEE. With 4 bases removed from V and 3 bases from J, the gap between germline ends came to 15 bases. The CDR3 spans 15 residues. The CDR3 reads CASSPTGGATDTQYF. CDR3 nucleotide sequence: TGTGCCAGCAGCCCCACGGGTGGGGCTACAGATACGCAGTATTTT.

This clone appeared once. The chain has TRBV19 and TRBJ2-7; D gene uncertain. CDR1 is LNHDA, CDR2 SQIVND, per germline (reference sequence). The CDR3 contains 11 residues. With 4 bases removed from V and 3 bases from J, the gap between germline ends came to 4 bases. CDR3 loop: CASSNSYEQYF. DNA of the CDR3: TGTGCCAGTAGTAACAGCTACGAGCAGTACTTC.

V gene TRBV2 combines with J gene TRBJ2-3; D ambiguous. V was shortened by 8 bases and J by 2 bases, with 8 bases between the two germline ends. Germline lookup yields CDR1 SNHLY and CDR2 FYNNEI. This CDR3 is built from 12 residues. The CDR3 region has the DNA TGTGCCAGCCTGTTTTACACAGATACGCAGTATTTT. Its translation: CASLFYTDTQYF.

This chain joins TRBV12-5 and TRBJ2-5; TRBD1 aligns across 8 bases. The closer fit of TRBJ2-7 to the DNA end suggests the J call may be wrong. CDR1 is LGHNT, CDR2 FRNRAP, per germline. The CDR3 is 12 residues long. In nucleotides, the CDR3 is TGTGCTAGTGGCCGGACAGGGTACGAGCAGTACTTC. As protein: CASGRTGYEQYF.

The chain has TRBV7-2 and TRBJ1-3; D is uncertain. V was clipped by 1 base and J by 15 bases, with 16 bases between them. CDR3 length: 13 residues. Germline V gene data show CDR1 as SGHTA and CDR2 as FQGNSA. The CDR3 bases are TGTGCCAGCAGCTTAGGACCCGCCGACACGGAATATTTT. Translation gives CASSLGPADTEYF.

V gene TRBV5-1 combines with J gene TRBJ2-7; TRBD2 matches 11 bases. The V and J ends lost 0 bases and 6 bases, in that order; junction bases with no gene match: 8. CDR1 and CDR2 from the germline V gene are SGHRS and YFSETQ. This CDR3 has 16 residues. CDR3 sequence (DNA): TGCGCCAGCAGCTTGGCCAAGACTAGCGGGGCCGTCGAGCAGTACTTC. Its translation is CASSLAKTSGAVEQYF.

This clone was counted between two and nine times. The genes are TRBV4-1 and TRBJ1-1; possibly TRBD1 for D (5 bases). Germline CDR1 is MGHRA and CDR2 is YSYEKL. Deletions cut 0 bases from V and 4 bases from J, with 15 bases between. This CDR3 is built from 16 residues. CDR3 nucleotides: TGCGCCAGCAGCCAAGAAGCCGGGGCCCGCGCCACTGAAGCTTTCTTT. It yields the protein CASSQEAGARATEAFF.

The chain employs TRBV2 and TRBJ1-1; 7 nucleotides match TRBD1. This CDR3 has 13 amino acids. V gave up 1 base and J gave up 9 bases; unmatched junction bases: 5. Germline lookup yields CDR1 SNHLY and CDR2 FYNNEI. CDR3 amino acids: CASSEGQGQKAFF. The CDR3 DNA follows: TGTGCCAGCAGTGAAGGACAGGGTCAAAAAGCTTTCTTT.